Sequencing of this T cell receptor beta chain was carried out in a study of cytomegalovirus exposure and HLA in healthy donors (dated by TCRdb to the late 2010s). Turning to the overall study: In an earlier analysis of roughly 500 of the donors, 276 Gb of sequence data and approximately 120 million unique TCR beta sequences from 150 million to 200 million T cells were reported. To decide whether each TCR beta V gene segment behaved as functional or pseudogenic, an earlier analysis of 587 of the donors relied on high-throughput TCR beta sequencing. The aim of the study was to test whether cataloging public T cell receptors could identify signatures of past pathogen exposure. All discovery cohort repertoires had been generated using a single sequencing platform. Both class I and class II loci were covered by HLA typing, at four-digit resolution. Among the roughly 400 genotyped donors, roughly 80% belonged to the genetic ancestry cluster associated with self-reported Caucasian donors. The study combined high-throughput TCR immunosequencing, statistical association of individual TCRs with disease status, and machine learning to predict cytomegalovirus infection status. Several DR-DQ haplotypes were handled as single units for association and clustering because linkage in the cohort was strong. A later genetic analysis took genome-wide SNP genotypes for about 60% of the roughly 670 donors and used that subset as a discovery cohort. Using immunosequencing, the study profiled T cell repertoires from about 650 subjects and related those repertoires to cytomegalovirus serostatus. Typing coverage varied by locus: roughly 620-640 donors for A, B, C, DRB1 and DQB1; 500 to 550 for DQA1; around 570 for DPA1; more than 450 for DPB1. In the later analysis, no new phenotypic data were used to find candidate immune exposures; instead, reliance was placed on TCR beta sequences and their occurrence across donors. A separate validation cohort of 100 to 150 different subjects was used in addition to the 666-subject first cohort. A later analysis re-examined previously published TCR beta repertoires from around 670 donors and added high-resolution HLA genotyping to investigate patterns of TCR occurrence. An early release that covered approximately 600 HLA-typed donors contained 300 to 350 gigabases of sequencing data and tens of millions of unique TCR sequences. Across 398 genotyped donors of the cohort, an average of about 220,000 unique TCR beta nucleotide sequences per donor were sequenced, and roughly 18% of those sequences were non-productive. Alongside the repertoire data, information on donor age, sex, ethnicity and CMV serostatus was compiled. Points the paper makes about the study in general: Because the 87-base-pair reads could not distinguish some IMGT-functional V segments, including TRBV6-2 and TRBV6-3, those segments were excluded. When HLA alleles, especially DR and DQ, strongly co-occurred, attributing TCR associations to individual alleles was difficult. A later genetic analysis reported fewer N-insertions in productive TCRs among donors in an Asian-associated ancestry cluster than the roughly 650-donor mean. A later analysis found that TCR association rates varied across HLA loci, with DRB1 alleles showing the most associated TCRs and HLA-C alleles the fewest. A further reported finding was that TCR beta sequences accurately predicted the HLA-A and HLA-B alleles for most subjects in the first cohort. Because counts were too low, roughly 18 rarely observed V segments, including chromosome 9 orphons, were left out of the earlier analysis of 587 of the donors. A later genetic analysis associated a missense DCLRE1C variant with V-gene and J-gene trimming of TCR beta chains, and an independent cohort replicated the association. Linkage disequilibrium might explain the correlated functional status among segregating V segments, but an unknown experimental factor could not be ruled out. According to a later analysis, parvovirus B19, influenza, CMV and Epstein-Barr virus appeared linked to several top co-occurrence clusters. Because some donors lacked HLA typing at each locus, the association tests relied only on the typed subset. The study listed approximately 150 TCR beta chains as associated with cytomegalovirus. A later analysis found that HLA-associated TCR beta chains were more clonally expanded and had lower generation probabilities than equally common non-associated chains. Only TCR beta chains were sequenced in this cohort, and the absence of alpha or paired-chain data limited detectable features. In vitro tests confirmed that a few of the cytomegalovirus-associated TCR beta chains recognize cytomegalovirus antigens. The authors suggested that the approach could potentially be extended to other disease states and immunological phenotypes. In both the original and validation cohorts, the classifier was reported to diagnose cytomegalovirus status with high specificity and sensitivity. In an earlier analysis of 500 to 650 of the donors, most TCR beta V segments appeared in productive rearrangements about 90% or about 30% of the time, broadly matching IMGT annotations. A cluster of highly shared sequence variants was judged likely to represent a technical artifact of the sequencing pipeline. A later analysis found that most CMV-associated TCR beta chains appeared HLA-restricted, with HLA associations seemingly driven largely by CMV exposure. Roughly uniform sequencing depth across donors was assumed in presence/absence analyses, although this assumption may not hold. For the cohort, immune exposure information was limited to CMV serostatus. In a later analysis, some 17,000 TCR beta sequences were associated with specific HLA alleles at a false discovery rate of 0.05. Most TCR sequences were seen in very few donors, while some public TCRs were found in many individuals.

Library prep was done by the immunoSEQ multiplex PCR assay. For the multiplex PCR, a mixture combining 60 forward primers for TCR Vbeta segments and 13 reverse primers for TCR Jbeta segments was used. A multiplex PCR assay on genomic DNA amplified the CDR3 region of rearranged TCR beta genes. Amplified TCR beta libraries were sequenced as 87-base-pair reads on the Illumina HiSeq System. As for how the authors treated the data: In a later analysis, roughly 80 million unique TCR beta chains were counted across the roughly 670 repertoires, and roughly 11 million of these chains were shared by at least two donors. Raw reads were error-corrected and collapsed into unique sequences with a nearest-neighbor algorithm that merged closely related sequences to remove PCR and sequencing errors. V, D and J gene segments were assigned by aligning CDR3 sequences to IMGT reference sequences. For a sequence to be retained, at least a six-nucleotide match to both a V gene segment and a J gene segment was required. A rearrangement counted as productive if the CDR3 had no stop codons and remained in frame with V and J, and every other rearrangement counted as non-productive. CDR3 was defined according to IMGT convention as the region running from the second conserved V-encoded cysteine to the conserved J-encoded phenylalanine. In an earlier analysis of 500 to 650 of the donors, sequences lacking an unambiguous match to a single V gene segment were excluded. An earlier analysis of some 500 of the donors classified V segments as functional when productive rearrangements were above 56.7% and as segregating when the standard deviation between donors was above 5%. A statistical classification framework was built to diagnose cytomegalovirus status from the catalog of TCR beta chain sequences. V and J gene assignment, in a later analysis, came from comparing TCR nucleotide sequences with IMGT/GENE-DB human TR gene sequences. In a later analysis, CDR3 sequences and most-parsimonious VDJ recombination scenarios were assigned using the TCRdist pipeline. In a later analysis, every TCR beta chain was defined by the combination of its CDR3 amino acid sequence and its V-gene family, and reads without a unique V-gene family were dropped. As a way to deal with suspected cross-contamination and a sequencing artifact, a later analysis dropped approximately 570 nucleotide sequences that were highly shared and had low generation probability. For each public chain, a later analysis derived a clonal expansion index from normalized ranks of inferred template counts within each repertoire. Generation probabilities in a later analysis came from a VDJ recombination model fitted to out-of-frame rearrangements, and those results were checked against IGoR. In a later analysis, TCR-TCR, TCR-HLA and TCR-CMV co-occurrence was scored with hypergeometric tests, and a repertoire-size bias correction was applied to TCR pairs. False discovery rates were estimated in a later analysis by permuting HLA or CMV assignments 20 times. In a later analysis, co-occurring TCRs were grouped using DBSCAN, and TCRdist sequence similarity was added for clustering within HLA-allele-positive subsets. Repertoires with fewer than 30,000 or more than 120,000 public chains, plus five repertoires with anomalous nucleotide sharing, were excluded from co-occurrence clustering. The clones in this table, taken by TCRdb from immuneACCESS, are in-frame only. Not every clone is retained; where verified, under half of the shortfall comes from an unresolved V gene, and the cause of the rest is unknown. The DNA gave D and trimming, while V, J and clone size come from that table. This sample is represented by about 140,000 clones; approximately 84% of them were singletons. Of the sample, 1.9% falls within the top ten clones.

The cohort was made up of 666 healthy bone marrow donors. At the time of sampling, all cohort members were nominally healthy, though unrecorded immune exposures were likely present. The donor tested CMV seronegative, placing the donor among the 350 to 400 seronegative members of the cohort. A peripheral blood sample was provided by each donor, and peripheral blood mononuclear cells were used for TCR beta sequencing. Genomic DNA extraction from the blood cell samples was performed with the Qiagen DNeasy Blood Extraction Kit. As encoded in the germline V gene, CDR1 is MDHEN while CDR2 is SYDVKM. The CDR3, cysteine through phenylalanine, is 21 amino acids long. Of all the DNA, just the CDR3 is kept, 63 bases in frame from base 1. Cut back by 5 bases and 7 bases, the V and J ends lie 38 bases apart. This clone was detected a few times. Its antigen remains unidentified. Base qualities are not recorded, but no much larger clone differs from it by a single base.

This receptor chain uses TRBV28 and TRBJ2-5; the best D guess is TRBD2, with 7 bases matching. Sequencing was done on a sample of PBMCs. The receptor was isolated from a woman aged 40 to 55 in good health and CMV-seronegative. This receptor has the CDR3 CASSPRLGGRALGLSLGTQYF. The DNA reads TGTGCCAGCAGTCCCCGTTTAGGGGGGAGGGCGTTGGGGTTGTCCTTAGGGACCCAGTACTTC.